The rows below give T cell receptor beta chains drawn from one sample of a study of molecular identifiers for immune sequencing clone quantification. MiXCR was run by TCRdb on the PCR reads, yielding one entry per CDR3 protein. Among around 480,000 distinct CDR3 sequences listed, 20% to 25% were seen once. What was sequenced was naive CD8+ T cells from blood, with Jurkat cell RNA spiked in. Source of these receptors: a human donor in good health. Some libraries in this study had Jurkat cell RNA spiked in. The conserved cysteine and the conserved F or W are not part of the CDR3 here. A D gene is named only where the DNA matches it firmly.

j_gene: TRBJ1-2; d_gene: TRBD1; v_gene: TRBV7-9; CDR3aa: ASSSTGTGVYGYT
j_gene: TRBJ1-3; d_gene: -; v_gene: TRBV5-4; CDR3aa: ASSLGWGAGNTIY
j_gene: TRBJ2-7; d_gene: -; v_gene: TRBV20-1; CDR3aa: SARPAYEQY
j_gene: TRBJ2-7; d_gene: -; v_gene: TRBV28; CDR3aa: ASSTPSPGYEQY
j_gene: TRBJ1-2; d_gene: TRBD1; v_gene: TRBV2; CDR3aa: ASSGTGTYGYT
j_gene: TRBJ2-3; d_gene: -; v_gene: TRBV6-5; CDR3aa: ASSYSSTADTQY
j_gene: TRBJ2-3; d_gene: TRBD2; v_gene: TRBV5-6; CDR3aa: ASRLQTSSSTDTQY
j_gene: TRBJ2-7; d_gene: TRBD2; v_gene: TRBV4-1; CDR3aa: ASSSGLAGGQYEQY
j_gene: TRBJ2-5; d_gene: TRBD2; v_gene: TRBV5-6; CDR3aa: ASSLGTSGLETQY
j_gene: TRBJ2-5; d_gene: -; v_gene: TRBV2; CDR3aa: ASSETALAQETQY
j_gene: TRBJ1-1; d_gene: -; v_gene: TRBV4-3; CDR3aa: ASSQDQGSTEAF
j_gene: TRBJ2-7; d_gene: -; v_gene: TRBV7-9; CDR3aa: ASSLVGFYEQY
j_gene: TRBJ2-1; d_gene: -; v_gene: TRBV12-5; CDR3aa: ASGLPPSNEQF
j_gene: TRBJ2-7; d_gene: TRBD1; v_gene: TRBV27; CDR3aa: ASSNSGQGYEQY
j_gene: TRBJ2-2; d_gene: TRBD2; v_gene: TRBV10-2; CDR3aa: ASRGGRSNTGELF
j_gene: TRBJ2-7; d_gene: -; v_gene: TRBV28; CDR3aa: ASSLGREYSYEQY